This T cell receptor (beta chain) derives from a study of T cells after yellow fever vaccination. Via MiXCR, TCRdb re-called the 5' RACE reads, giving one row per CDR3 protein. The sample includes 230,000 or so distinct CDR3 sequences, 3.6% seen only once; the top ten take under 20%. Germline V gives CDR1 SGHRS, CDR2 YFSETQ. Deletions cut 0 bases from V and 10 bases from J, with 14 bases between. The length of the CDR3 is 14 residues. This clonotype occurred many times. Its antigen is unknown. Study conclusions and caveats: Reappearance after the booster was observed for most primary-vaccination clones (roughly 97% CD4, roughly 88% CD8). A small share of clonotypes appeared in both CD4 and CD8 compartments. Highly abundant clonotypes carried over from the bulk population could end up in FACS-sorted repertoires as contaminants. Peak timing came faster in the weaker secondary response, day 5 versus 15.

V gene TRBV5-1 combines with J gene TRBJ2-1, with D perhaps TRBD1 (6 bases). Here the sequenced sample was PBMCs, taken 15 days after the yellow fever booster vaccination. This receptor was obtained from a man between 18 and 29 years old who received the YFV17D yellow fever vaccine. As DNA, the CDR3 is TGCGCCAGCAGCTTGGCACAGGGACATTTAGAGCAGTTCTTC. Translation gives CASSLAQGHLEQFF.